Sequencing of this T cell receptor (beta chain) was carried out in a study of blood T cell repertoires in COVID-19. CDR3 length equals 14 residues. Germline values: CDR1 SEHNR, CDR2 FQNEAQ (reference sequence). V was clipped by 2 bases and J by 8 bases; unmatched bases: 5. Per the original methods: Using reference gene primer amplification, nucleated cell counts were estimated. Assay used: immunoSEQ multiplex PCR; TCRdb lists only in-frame clones, some missing. V and J calls and clone size are as listed in that table; D and trimming were resolved from the DNA. This sample has 150,000 to 200,000 clones, with 86% found just once.

The chain employs TRBV7-9 and TRBJ2-1; 8 bases agree with TRBD2. Sequenced: peripheral blood. The origin of this receptor is a woman of 80 years or more in a cohort sampled during active or convalescent COVID-19. The DNA for the CDR3 is TGTGCCAGCAGCTTAACCGGGACTAGTCATGAGCAGTTCTTC. It translates to CASSLTGTSHEQFF.